This T cell receptor (beta chain) was observed in a study of cytomegalovirus exposure and HLA in healthy donors. Points from the study as a whole: Overall, roughly 170 TCR beta chains were annotated as cytomegalovirus-associated. A later analysis appeared to link common viral pathogens to several of the most significant clusters. It is likely that the observed cluster of highly shared sequence variants was a sequencing artifact. Reports showed the classifier diagnosing cytomegalovirus status with high specificity and sensitivity.

About this clone: Its antigen is undetermined.

Both 60 Vbeta primers and 13 Jbeta primers went into the PCR. Using immunoSEQ multiplex PCR, the repertoire was profiled, and TCRdb retains in-frame clones only, with some absent. The data contain about 220,000 clones, 60% to 80% of them seen just once; the ten biggest clones take up less than 2%. Trimming removed 3 bases from V and 7 bases from J; junction bases left unmatched: 5. Germline V gene lookup returns CDR1 GTSNPN and CDR2 SVGIG (reference sequence). The CDR3 runs 12 residues. The receptor comes from a woman aged 25-40 years in good health and CMV-seronegative. The chain employs TRBV30 and TRBJ1-2; the match to TRBD1 covers 7 bases. The sequenced material came from PBMCs. Written as DNA, the CDR3 is TGTGCCTGGAGGTCAGGGGGTGGTGGCTACACCTTC. Protein: CAWRSGGGGYTF.